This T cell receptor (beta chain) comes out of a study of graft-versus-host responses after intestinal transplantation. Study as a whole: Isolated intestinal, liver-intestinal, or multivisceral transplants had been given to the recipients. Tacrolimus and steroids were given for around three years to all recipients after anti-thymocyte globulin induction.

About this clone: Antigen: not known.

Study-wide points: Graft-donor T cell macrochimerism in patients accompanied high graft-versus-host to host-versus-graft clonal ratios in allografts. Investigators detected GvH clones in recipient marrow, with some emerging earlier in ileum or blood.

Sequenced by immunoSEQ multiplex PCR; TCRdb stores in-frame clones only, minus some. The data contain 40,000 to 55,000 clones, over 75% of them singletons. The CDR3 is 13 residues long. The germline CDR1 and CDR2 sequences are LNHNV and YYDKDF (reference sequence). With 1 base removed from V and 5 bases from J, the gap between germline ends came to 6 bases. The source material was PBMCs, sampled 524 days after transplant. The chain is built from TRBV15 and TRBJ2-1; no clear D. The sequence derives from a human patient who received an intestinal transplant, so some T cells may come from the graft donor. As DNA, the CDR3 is TGTGCCACCAGCAGAGCAACGAACAATGAGCAGTTCTTC. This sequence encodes CATSRATNNEQFF.